A selection of T cell receptor beta chains follows, all from one sample in a study of T cell responses to AZD1222 COVID-19 vaccine. Assay: immunoSEQ multiplex PCR; the TCRdb copy retains only in-frame clones and omits some. The sample has just over 30,000 clones, around 87% seen once. The input for sequencing was peripheral blood, taken 28 days after the second AZD1222 dose. These receptors were taken from an adult who received the AZD1222 COVID-19 vaccine. Each CDR3 is given with its conserved first and last residue. The D gene is left open where the match is weak. Only some rows state a clone size, as once, few, many or a class for expanded clones.

once,TRBJ2-7,TRBD2,TRBV4-2,CASSQGDNSGGGQYF,TGTGCCAGCAGCCAAGGTGATAATAGCGGGGGAGGGCAGTACTTC
NA,TRBJ2-2,NA,TRBV9,CASSVGGELFF,TGTGCCAGCAGCGTAGGGGGGGAGCTGTTTTTT
NA,TRBJ1-1,NA,TRBV23-1,CATPEGTRINTEAFF,TGCGCCACCCCAGAGGGCACACGGATAAACACTGAAGCTTTCTTT
NA,TRBJ1-6,NA,TRBV4-1,CASSQGLWPLHF,TGCGCCAGCAGCCAAGGTTTATGGCCCCTCCACTTT
NA,TRBJ2-3,NA,TRBV11-2,CASSLGGVDTQYF,TGTGCCAGCAGCTTAGGGGGGGTAGATACGCAGTATTTT
NA,TRBJ1-4,NA,TRBV7-2,CASSLDGGANEKLFF,TGTGCCAGCAGCTTAGACGGAGGCGCTAATGAAAAACTGTTTTTT
NA,TRBJ2-7,TRBD2,TRBV7-6,CASSRAGELYEQYF,TGTGCCAGCAGCCGAGCGGGGGAGCTGTACGAGCAGTACTTC
few,TRBJ2-7,TRBD1,TRBV19,CASRMTGEKEQYF,TGTGCCAGTAGAATGACAGGGGAGAAGGAGCAGTACTTC
NA,TRBJ1-1,NA,TRBV3-1/TRBV3-2,CASSPAVAPIAFF,TGTGCCAGCAGCCCCGCCGTTGCCCCGATAGCTTTCTTT
few,TRBJ1-1,NA,TRBV20-1,CSARANTEAFF,TGCAGTGCTAGGGCGAACACTGAAGCTTTCTTT
NA,TRBJ1-2,TRBD1,TRBV5-1,CASSGTGEGYTF,TGCGCCAGCAGCGGGACAGGGGAAGGCTACACCTTC
NA,TRBJ1-6,TRBD1,TRBV12-3/TRBV12-4,CASSGTDNSPLHF,TGTGCCAGCAGTGGGACAGATAATTCACCCCTCCACTTT
NA,TRBJ1-1,NA,TRBV18,CASSPFQGGDTEAFF,TGTGCCAGCTCACCATTCCAGGGTGGGGACACTGAAGCTTTCTTT
once,TRBJ2-7,NA,TRBV7-8,CASSLALSYEQYF,TGTGCCAGCAGCTTAGCTCTATCCTACGAGCAGTACTTC
NA,TRBJ2-7,NA,TRBV18,CASSPDGGYEQYF,TGTGCCAGCTCACCCGACGGGGGCTACGAGCAGTACTTC
NA,TRBJ2-7,NA,TRBV11-3,CASSLDQSDEQYF,TGTGCCAGCAGCTTAGATCAAAGCGACGAGCAGTACTTC
NA,TRBJ1-1,TRBD1,TRBV7-2,CASSTRGRTEAFF,TGTGCCAGCAGCACCAGGGGGCGAACTGAAGCTTTCTTT
NA,TRBJ2-7,NA,TRBV19,CASSPLKQGTYEQYF,TGTGCCAGTAGTCCCCTAAAGCAGGGGACCTACGAGCAGTACTTC
NA,TRBJ2-1,TRBD2,TRBV27,CASSPVAPSGGSSSYNEQFF,TGTGCCAGCAGTCCCGTGGCCCCCAGCGGGGGCTCCAGCTCCTACAATGAGCAGTTCTTC
NA,TRBJ2-3,NA,TRBV2,CASRDPGFRTDTQYF,TGTGCCAGCAGGGATCCCGGGTTTCGCACAGATACGCAGTATTTT
NA,TRBJ2-7,NA,TRBV28,CASRGNPPYEQYF,TGTGCCAGCAGAGGGAATCCCCCCTACGAGCAGTACTTC
once,TRBJ1-5,NA,TRBV7-9,CASSIDRRGNQPQHF,TGTGCCAGCAGCATAGACCGAAGGGGCAATCAGCCCCAGCATTTT
NA,TRBJ2-7,TRBD2,TRBV7-9,CASSPPGGAYEQYF,TGTGCCAGCAGCCCCCCGGGGGGGGCCTACGAGCAGTACTTC
few,TRBJ2-2,TRBD2,TRBV3-1/TRBV3-2,CASSQRGGAGELFF,TGTGCCAGCAGCCAACGCGGGGGGGCCGGGGAGCTGTTTTTT
NA,TRBJ1-1,NA,TRBV6-5,CASSYSRGTEAFF,TGTGCCAGCAGTTACTCGAGGGGCACTGAAGCTTTCTTT
NA,TRBJ2-3,NA,TRBV7-3,CASSSTDTQYF,TGTGCCAGCAGCTCCACAGATACGCAGTATTTT
NA,TRBJ1-4,NA,TRBV2,CASSGSEKLFF,TGTGCCAGCTCGGGGAGTGAAAAACTGTTTTTT
NA,TRBJ1-3,NA,TRBV11-3,CASSSEVGNTIYF,TGTGCCAGCAGCTCAGAAGTAGGAAACACCATATATTTT
once,TRBJ1-1,NA,TRBV10-1,CASTGEAFF,TGCGCCAGCACAGGGGAGGCTTTCTTT
NA,TRBJ2-7,NA,TRBV7-2,CASSLTKADSYEQYF,TGTGCCAGCAGCTTAACGAAGGCAGACTCCTACGAGCAGTACTTC
NA,TRBJ2-1,NA,TRBV7-3,CASSLNPGFQFF,TGTGCCAGCAGCTTAAATCCAGGGTTTCAGTTCTTC
NA,TRBJ2-7,TRBD1,TRBV5-1,CASSLAAGGYEQYF,TGCGCCAGCAGCTTGGCCGCAGGGGGCTACGAGCAGTACTTC
NA,TRBJ1-2,NA,TRBV19,CASSINGANYGYTF,TGTGCCAGTAGTATAAACGGAGCTAACTATGGCTACACCTTC
NA,TRBJ1-1,NA,TRBV2,CASSERDKAFF,TGTGCCAGCAGTGAACGGGACAAAGCTTTCTTT
NA,TRBJ2-3,NA,TRBV25-1,CASSLWTTDTQYF,TGTGCCAGCAGCTTGTGGACCACAGATACGCAGTATTTT
NA,TRBJ2-3,TRBD2,TRBV4-2,CASSQDVGQGTSGMQYF,TGTGCCAGCAGCCAAGATGTGGGACAAGGGACTAGCGGGATGCAGTATTTT
NA,TRBJ1-2,NA,TRBV19,CASSMGQGNGYTF,TGTGCCAGTAGTATGGGGCAGGGGAATGGCTACACCTTC
NA,TRBJ1-2,NA,TRBV2,CASRRESNYGYTF,TGTGCCAGCAGGAGGGAATCTAACTATGGCTACACCTTC
NA,TRBJ2-7,TRBD2,TRBV2,CASSSMTSGGSGEQYF,TGTGCCAGCAGTTCAATGACTAGCGGGGGGTCTGGGGAGCAGTACTTC
NA,TRBJ2-2,NA,TRBV5-1,CASSLGQYTGELFF,TGCGCCAGCAGCTTGGGACAGTACACCGGGGAGCTGTTTTTT
NA,TRBJ1-2,NA,TRBV19,CASSKRGPDNYGYTF,TGTGCCAGTAGTAAGCGGGGGCCCGACAACTATGGCTACACCTTC
NA,TRBJ2-7,TRBD2,TRBV7-9,CASSLGGGDEQYF,TGTGCCAGCAGCTTAGGCGGGGGAGACGAGCAGTACTTC
NA,TRBJ2-7,NA,TRBV19,CASSMGHGTSRQYEQYF,TGTGCCAGTAGTATGGGGCATGGGACTTCGAGGCAATACGAGCAGTACTTC
NA,TRBJ1-2,NA,TRBV6-5,CASTSQQGYGYTF,TGTGCCAGCACCTCCCAACAGGGCTATGGCTACACCTTC
NA,TRBJ2-7,NA,TRBV3-1/TRBV3-2,CASRVSGNYEQYF,TGTGCCAGCAGGGTATCAGGTAACTACGAGCAGTACTTC